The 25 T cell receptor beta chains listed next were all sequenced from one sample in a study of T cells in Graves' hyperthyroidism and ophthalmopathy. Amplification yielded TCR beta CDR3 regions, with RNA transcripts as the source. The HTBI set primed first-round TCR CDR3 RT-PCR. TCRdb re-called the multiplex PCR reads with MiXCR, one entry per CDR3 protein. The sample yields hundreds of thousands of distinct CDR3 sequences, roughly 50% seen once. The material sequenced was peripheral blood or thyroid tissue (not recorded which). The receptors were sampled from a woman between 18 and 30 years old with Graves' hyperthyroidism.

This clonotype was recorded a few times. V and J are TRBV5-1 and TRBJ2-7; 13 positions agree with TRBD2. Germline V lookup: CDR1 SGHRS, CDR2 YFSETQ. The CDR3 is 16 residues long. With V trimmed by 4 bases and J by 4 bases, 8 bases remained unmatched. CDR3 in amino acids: CASSPGRGLAGYEQYF. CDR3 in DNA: TGCGCCAGCAGCCCTGGCAGGGGACTAGCGGGATACGAGCAGTACTTC.

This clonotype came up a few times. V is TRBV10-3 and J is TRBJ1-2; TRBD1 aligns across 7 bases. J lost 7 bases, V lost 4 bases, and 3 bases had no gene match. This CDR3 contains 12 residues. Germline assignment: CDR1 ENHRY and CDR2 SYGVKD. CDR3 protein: CAISGQGGGYTF. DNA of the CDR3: TGTGCCATCAGTGGACAGGGCGGTGGCTACACCTTC.

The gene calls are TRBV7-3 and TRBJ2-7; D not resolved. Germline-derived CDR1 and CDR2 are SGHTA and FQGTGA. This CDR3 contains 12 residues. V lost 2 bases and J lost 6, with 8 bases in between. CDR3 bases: TGTGCCAGCAGCTTACCCCCCAGCGAGCAGTACTTC. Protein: CASSLPPSEQYF.

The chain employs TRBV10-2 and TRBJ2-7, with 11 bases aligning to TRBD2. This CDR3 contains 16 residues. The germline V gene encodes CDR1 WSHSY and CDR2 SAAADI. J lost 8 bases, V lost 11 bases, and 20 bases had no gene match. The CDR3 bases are TGCGCCGCAGCCGGGGGGGGGACTAGCGGATCTCGGAAGCAGTACTTC. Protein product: CAAAGGGTSGSRKQYF.

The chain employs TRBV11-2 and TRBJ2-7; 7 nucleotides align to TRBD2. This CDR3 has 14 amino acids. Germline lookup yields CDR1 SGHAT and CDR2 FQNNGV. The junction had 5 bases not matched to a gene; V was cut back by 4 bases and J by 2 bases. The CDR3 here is CASSWSSGAYEQYF. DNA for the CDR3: TGTGCCAGCAGCTGGTCTAGCGGAGCCTACGAGCAGTACTTC.

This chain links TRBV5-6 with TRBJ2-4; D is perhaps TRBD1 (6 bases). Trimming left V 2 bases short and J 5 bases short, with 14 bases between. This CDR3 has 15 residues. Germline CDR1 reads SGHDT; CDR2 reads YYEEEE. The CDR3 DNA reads TGTGCCAGCAGCTTAAATCTGGGACACGAAAACATTCAGTACTTC. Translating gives CASSLNLGHENIQYF.

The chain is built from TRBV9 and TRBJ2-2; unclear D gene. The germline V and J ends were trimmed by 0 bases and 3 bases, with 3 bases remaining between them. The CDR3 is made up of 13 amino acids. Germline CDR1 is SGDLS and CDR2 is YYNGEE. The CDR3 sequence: CASSVADTGELFF. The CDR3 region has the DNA TGTGCCAGCAGCGTAGCGGACACCGGGGAGCTGTTTTTT.

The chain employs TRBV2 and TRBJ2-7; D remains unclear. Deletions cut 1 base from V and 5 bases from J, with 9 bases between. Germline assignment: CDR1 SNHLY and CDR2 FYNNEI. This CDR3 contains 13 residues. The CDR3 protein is CASSEVSLDEQYF. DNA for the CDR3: TGTGCCAGCAGTGAAGTCTCTCTGGACGAGCAGTACTTC.

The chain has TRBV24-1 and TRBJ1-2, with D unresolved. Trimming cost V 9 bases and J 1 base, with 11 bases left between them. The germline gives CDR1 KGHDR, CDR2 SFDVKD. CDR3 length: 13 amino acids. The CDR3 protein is CATYIQHNYGYTF. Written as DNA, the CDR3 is TGTGCCACCTACATCCAACATAACTATGGCTACACCTTC.

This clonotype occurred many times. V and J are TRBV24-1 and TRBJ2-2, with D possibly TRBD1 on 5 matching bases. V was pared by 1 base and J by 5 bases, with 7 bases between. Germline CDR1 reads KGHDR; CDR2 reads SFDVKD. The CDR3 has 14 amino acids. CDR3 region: CATSDFQGTGELFF. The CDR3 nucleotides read TGTGCCACCAGTGATTTCCAGGGAACCGGGGAGCTGTTTTTT.

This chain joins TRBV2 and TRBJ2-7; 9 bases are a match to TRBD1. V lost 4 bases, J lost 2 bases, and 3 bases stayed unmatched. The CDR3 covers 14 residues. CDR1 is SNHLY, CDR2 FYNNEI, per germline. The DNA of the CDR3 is TGTGCCAGCAGTGGACAGGGGGGAACCTACGAGCAGTACTTC. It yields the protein CASSGQGGTYEQYF.

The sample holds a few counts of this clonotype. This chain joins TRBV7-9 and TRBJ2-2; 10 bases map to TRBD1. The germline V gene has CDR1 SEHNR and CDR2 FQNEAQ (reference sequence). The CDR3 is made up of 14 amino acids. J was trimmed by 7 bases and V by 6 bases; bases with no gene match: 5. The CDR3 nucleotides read TGTGCCAGCAGAACGGGACAGGGGTTCGGGGAGCTGTTTTTT. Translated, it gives CASRTGQGFGELFF.

The CDR3 DNA follows: TGCGCCAGCAGCCAAGAACCAGGGCCCTACGAGCAGTACTTC. This translates into CASSQEPGPYEQYF. The chain employs TRBV4-1 and TRBJ2-7, with a tentative D call TRBD1 (5 bases). Germline lookup yields CDR1 MGHRA and CDR2 YSYEKL. The CDR3 is 14 amino acids. V lost 0 bases and J lost 2, with 8 bases in between.

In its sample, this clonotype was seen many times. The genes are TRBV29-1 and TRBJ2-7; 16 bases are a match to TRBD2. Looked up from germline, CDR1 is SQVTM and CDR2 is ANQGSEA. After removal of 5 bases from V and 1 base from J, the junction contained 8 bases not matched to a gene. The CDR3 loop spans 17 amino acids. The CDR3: CSVLGGLAGGPSYEQYF. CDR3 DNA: TGCAGCGTTCTCGGGGGACTAGCGGGAGGGCCTTCCTACGAGCAGTACTTC.

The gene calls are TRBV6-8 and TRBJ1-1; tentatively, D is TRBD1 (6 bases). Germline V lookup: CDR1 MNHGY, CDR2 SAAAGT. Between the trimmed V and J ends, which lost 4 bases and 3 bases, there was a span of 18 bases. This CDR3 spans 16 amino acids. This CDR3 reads CASSLHRASEYTEAFF. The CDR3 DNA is TGTGCCAGCAGTTTACACAGGGCAAGCGAGTACACTGAAGCTTTCTTT.

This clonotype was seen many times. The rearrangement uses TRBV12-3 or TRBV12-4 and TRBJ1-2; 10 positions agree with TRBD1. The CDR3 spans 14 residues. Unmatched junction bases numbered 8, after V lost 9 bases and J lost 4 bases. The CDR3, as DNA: TGTGCCAGTAGTCCCGGACAGGGGGGCTATGGCTACACCTTC. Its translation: CASSPGQGGYGYTF.

This chain's CDR3 is CASSIDGGNTEAFF. CDR3 nucleotide sequence: TGTGCCAGTAGTATAGACGGCGGGAACACTGAAGCTTTCTTT. The rearrangement joins TRBV19 to TRBJ1-1, with no clear D. The CDR3 length is 14 residues. CDR1 is LNHDA, CDR2 SQIVND, per germline (reference sequence). V was trimmed by 0 bases and J by 1 base, leaving 6 bases between them.

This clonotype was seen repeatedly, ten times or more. As DNA, the CDR3 is TGTGCCAGCAGTGAATTGGATCCCTCACCCCTCCACTTT. Protein: CASSELDPSPLHF. The chain combines TRBV25-1 with TRBJ1-6; no reliable D call. Per germline, CDR1 MGHDK and CDR2 SYGVNS. The germline V and J ends were trimmed by 1 base and 10 bases, with 8 bases remaining between them. The CDR3 runs to 13 residues.

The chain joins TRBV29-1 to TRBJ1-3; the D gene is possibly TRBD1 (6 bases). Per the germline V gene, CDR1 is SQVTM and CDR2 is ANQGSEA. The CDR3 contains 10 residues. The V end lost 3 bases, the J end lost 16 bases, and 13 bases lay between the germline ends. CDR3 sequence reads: CSVEERQAYF. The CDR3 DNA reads TGCAGCGTTGAGGAGAGACAGGCCTATTTT. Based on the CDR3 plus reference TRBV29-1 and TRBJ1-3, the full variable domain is SAVISQKPSRDICQRGTSLTIQCQVDSQVTMMFWYRQQPGQSLTLIATANQGSEATYESGFVIDKFPISRPNLTFSTLTVSNMSPEDSSIYLCSVEERQAYFGEGSWLTVV.

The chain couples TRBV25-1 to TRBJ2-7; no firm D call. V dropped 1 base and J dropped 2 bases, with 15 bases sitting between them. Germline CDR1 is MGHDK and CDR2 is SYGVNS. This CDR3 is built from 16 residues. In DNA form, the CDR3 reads TGTGCCAGCAGTGAATTGGGGTTTGAACAGACCTACGAGCAGTACTTC. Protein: CASSELGFEQTYEQYF.

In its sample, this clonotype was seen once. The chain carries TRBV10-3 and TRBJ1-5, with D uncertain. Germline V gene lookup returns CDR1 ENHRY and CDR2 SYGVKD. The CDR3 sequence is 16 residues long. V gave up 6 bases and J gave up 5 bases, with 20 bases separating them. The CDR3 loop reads CAISDSREDGDQPQHF. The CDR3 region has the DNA TGTGCCATCAGCGACTCCAGAGAGGACGGAGATCAGCCCCAGCATTTT.

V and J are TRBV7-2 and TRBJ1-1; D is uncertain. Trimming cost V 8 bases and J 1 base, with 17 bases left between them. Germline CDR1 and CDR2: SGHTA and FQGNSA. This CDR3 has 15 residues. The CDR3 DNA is TGTGCCAGCTCACCTAGCGAGGTACAGAACACTGAAGCTTTCTTT. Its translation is CASSPSEVQNTEAFF.

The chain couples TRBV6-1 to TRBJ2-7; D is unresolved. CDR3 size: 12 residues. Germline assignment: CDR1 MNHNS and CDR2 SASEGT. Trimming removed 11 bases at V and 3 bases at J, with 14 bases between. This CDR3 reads CAGAGNFYEQYF. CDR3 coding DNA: TGTGCCGGCGCAGGAAATTTCTACGAGCAGTACTTC.

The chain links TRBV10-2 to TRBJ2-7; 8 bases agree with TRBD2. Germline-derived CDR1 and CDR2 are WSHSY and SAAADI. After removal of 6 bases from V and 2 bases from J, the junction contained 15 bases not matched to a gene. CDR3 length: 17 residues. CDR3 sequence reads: CASSQGVFAGGPYEQYF. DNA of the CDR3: TGCGCCAGCAGCCAAGGGGTATTTGCGGGAGGTCCCTACGAGCAGTACTTC.

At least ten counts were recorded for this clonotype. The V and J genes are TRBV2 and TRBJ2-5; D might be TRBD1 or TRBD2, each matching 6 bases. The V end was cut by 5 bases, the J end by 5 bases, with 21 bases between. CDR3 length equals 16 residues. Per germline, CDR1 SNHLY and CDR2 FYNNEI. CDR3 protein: CASSTKGGAERETQYF. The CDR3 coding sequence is TGTGCCAGCAGTACGAAGGGGGGAGCGGAGAGGGAGACCCAGTACTTC.